A single sample is the source of the 6 T cell receptor beta chains below, sequenced in a study of blood T cell repertoires in COVID-19 (dated by TCRdb to the early 2020s). Library preparation was by the immunoSEQ multiplex PCR assay. TCRdb carries this immuneACCESS record with in-frame sequences only. Its versions omit some clonotypes, under half of them owing to an unresolved V gene in the studies checked, with the rest unexplained. In all, the sample holds 100,000 or so clones, and 87% of those were seen once. The top ten clones comprise 7% to 9.5% of the sample. The sample comprised peripheral blood. The receptors were gathered from a man younger than 45 in a cohort sampled during active COVID-19.

The rearrangement uses TRBV6-5 and TRBJ2-3; no firm D call. Trimming removed 8 bases from V and 2 bases from J, with 14 bases in between. Germline V gene lookup returns CDR1 MNHEY and CDR2 SVGAGI. This CDR3 region has 14 residues. The CDR3 loop reads CASRYRRDTDTQYF. In DNA, the CDR3 is TGTGCCAGCCGGTATAGGAGAGACACAGATACGCAGTATTTT.

The chain links TRBV6-5 to TRBJ2-7; no clear D gene. This CDR3 has 13 residues. V lost 4 bases and J 0 bases, leaving 7 bases between the germline ends. CDR1 MNHEY and CDR2 SVGAGI come from the germline V gene. This chain's CDR3 is CASSFTGSYEQYF. The CDR3 nucleotides read TGTGCCAGCAGTTTCACGGGCTCCTACGAGCAGTACTTC.

This chain links TRBV7-7 with TRBJ2-2; 8 bases are a match to TRBD1. Germline-derived CDR1 and CDR2 are SSHAT and FNYEAQ (reference sequence). The CDR3 contains 14 residues. The trim removed 5 bases at V and 7 bases at J, leaving 6 bases unmatched. In DNA, the CDR3 is TGTGCCAGCAGCCAGACAGGGGTGGGCGGGGAGCTGTTTTTT. It translates to CASSQTGVGGELFF.

This sequence joins TRBV12-3 or TRBV12-4 and TRBJ2-5; tentative D call: TRBD2 (6 bases). Trimming left V 8 bases short and J 2 bases short, with 12 bases between. The CDR3 length is 13 residues. The CDR3 reads CASSLALQETQYF. CDR3 in DNA: TGTGCCAGCTCCCTAGCGCTGCAAGAGACCCAGTACTTC.

This sequence joins TRBV11-2 and TRBJ1-2; D unresolved. The CDR3 contains 14 residues. V was clipped by 8 bases and J by 4 bases, with 17 bases between them. The germline gives CDR1 SGHAT, CDR2 FQNNGV. CDR3: CASRPPGRGYGYTF. The CDR3 DNA sequence: TGTGCCAGCCGGCCCCCGGGCCGGGGCTATGGCTACACCTTC.

V is TRBV7-8 and J is TRBJ1-1, with 9 bases fitting TRBD1. CDR1 and CDR2 from the germline V gene are SGHVS and FQNEAQ. The V and J ends lost 5 bases and 4 bases, in that order; junction bases with no gene match: 11. The length of the CDR3 is 16 residues. This CDR3 reads CASSGGTGSPVTEAFF. DNA for the CDR3: TGTGCCAGCAGCGGCGGGACAGGGAGTCCAGTCACTGAAGCTTTCTTT.